What follows are 31 T cell receptor beta chains derived from one specimen sequenced in a study of T-cell memory formation after mild COVID-19. TCRdb re-analysed the 5' RACE reads in MiXCR, keeping a single row per CDR3 protein. The data contain roughly 180,000 distinct CDR3 sequences, about a fifth of them singletons. Material for sequencing was PBMCs or a T cell subset sorted from them (not recorded which). The source is a man younger than 35 who had mild COVID-19 (a few samples of this study predate the infection). Cell type and time point are not known.

V gene TRBV6-5 combines with J gene TRBJ1-1; 9 nucleotides agree with TRBD1. The CDR3 has 15 amino acids. J was trimmed by 4 bases and V by 4 bases; bases with no gene match: 7. The germline V gene encodes CDR1 MNHEY and CDR2 SVGAGI. CDR3 amino acids: CASSFDRGSATEAFF. The CDR3 bases are TGTGCCAGCAGTTTCGACAGGGGGAGTGCCACTGAAGCTTTCTTT.

J is TRBJ1-5 and V is TRBV28; D is ambiguous. The V end lost 2 bases, the J end lost 11 bases, and 10 bases lay between the germline ends. The CDR3 totals 12 residues. Germline V CDR1 and CDR2: MDHEN, SYDVKM. CDR3: CASSLPLIAQHF. The CDR3 DNA sequence: TGTGCCAGCAGTTTACCGCTGATAGCCCAGCATTTT.

The chain recombines TRBV4-3 with TRBJ2-6, with TRBD1 matching over 8 bases. The germline CDR1 and CDR2 sequences are LGHNA and YSLEER. The CDR3 has 19 amino acids. Losses at the gene ends were 0 bases for V and 1 base for J; bases not matched to a gene: 8. As DNA, the CDR3 is TGCGCCAGCAGCCAAGAGGGGACAGGAGCTTGGTCTGGGGCCAACGTCCTGACTTTC. Translation: CASSQEGTGAWSGANVLTF.

This clonotype occurred a few times. The chain links TRBV7-2 to TRBJ2-3; no definite D call. The germline V and J ends were trimmed by 8 bases and 0 bases, with 15 bases remaining between them. This CDR3 is 15 amino acids long. Germline CDR1 reads SGHTA; CDR2 reads FQGNSA. The DNA of the CDR3 is TGTGCCAGCCGCCGCCAGGCGATAAGCACAGATACGCAGTATTTT. It specifies CASRRQAISTDTQYF.

The sample holds a few counts of this clonotype. The chain employs TRBV4-3 and TRBJ2-1; D might be TRBD2 (6 bases). Trimming removed 4 bases from V and 6 bases from J, with 19 bases in between. There are 16 residues in the CDR3. The germline V gene encodes CDR1 LGHNA and CDR2 YSLEER. CDR3: CASSRRLPGLFNEQFF. CDR3 coding DNA: TGCGCCAGCAGCCGCAGACTACCGGGACTCTTCAATGAGCAGTTCTTC.

At least ten counts were recorded for this clonotype. V gene TRBV24-1 combines with J gene TRBJ2-2; no clear D gene. Looked up from germline, CDR1 is KGHDR and CDR2 is SFDVKD. V gave up 4 bases and J gave up 1 base, with 15 bases separating them. There are 17 residues in the CDR3. DNA of the CDR3: TGTGCCACCAGTGACTCTGGGTGGCTTAGGAACACCGGGGAGCTGTTTTTT. It yields the protein CATSDSGWLRNTGELFF.

This clonotype was seen only a few times. The V gene is TRBV6-4, the J gene TRBJ1-2; D ambiguous. Per germline, CDR1 MRHNA and CDR2 SNTAGT. The CDR3 spans 16 residues. The ends were cut back, 0 bases at V and 6 bases at J, with 17 bases in the middle. This chain's CDR3 is CASSDSFPRGFDGYTF. The DNA of the CDR3 is TGTGCCAGCAGTGACTCGTTTCCCCGGGGATTTGATGGCTACACCTTC.

The chain uses TRBV5-1 and TRBJ1-2; D gene unclear. The germline gives CDR1 SGHRS, CDR2 YFSETQ. V was trimmed by 3 bases and J by 4 bases, leaving 16 bases between them. This CDR3 comprises 15 residues. The CDR3 protein is CASSSGSSGGYGYTF. The CDR3 DNA reads TGCGCCAGCAGCTCCGGCAGCTCCGGAGGCTATGGCTACACCTTC.

The chain joins TRBV7-8 to TRBJ2-3, with a weak D call TRBD1 (5 bases). Trimming cost V 8 bases and J 2 bases, with 14 bases left between them. Germline V gives CDR1 SGHVS, CDR2 FQNEAQ. The CDR3 length is 14 residues. Written as DNA, the CDR3 is TGTGCCAGCGGACCGGGCGGACACACAGATACGCAGTATTTT. It codes for CASGPGGHTDTQYF.

This clonotype was observed a handful of times. This CDR3 reads CSARYGGRSTDTQYF. CDR3 nucleotide sequence: TGCAGTGCTAGGTACGGCGGGCGGAGCACAGATACGCAGTATTTT. The chain joins TRBV20-1 to TRBJ2-3; TRBD2 is a possible D gene (5 bases). CDR3 size: 15 residues. Germline V CDR1 and CDR2: DFQATT, SNEGSKA (reference sequence). V lost 3 bases, J lost 0 bases, and 13 bases lay in between.

The rearrangement uses TRBV5-6 and TRBJ1-1; TRBD1 matches 12 bases. V shed 4 bases and J 7 bases; nucleotides not matched to a gene: 14. The germline gives CDR1 SGHDT, CDR2 YYEEEE. The CDR3 totals 17 residues. Written as DNA, the CDR3 is TGTGCCAGCAGCGGTCCACCACGGGACAGGGGGCGAAGTGAAGCTTTCTTT. Translation: CASSGPPRDRGRSEAFF.

J is TRBJ2-3 and V is TRBV7-9; 11 bases map to TRBD1. V trimming: 6 bases; J trimming: 4 bases; junction bases outside the gene matches: 6. The CDR3 extends over 15 amino acids. From germline, CDR1 is SEHNR and CDR2 FQNEAQ (reference sequence). CDR3 residues: CASRGTGGSADTQYF. The CDR3 DNA is TGTGCCAGCAGAGGGACAGGGGGTTCTGCAGATACGCAGTATTTT.

The chain is built from TRBV21-1 and TRBJ2-2; TRBD2, the table's D call, lacks a check against the DNA. TRBV21-1 is a pseudogene locus. CDR3 size: 21 residues. CDR3: CASSKARPDWDGEGPDGALFF. As DNA, the CDR3 is TGTGCCAGCAGCAAAGCGCGCCCAGATTGGGACGGGGAGGGCCCCGACGGGGCGCTGTTTTTT.

The chain joins TRBV12-3 or TRBV12-4 to TRBJ1-5; 9 bases align to TRBD1. The CDR3 runs to 15 residues. The trim removed 7 bases at V and 2 bases at J, leaving 6 bases unmatched. The CDR3 DNA reads TGTGCCAGCAATATACAGGGGGCCGGCAATCAGCCCCAGCATTTT. Amino acids: CASNIQGAGNQPQHF.

The rearrangement joins TRBV11-2 to TRBJ1-1; 7 bases are shared with TRBD1. In germline, CDR1 is SGHAT, CDR2 FQNNGV. After removal of 7 bases from V and 7 bases from J, the junction contained 12 bases not matched to a gene. The CDR3 is made up of 14 amino acids. Here the CDR3 reads CASTPVGGTVEAFF. The CDR3 nucleotides are TGTGCCAGCACCCCCGTTGGGGGGACAGTTGAAGCTTTCTTT.

This clonotype has more than one count but fewer than ten. The DNA of the CDR3 is TGTGCCAGCAGCTTAGCAGGGAACGAAGAATCACCCCTCCACTTT. It encodes CASSLAGNEESPLHF. The V gene is TRBV7-8, the J gene TRBJ1-6, with D unclear. The germline V gene encodes CDR1 SGHVS and CDR2 FQNEAQ. Trimming removed 0 bases at V and 10 bases at J, with 13 bases between. CDR3 size: 15 residues.

This chain connects TRBV11-2 to TRBJ2-1; D uncertain. CDR1 and CDR2 from the germline V gene are SGHAT and FQNNGV. Trimming cost V 5 bases and J 0 bases, with 17 bases left between them. This CDR3 contains 17 residues. The DNA of the CDR3 is TGTGCCAGCAGCCCCGCCGCCTCCTTAGACTCCTACAATGAGCAGTTCTTC. It specifies CASSPAASLDSYNEQFF.

This sequence joins TRBV12-3 or TRBV12-4 and TRBJ1-2; D not certain. The V end lost 6 bases, the J end lost 4 bases, and 12 bases lay between the germline ends. The CDR3 extends over 13 amino acids. The CDR3 is CASRQQAGYGYTF. The CDR3 DNA sequence: TGTGCCAGCAGACAACAAGCAGGCTATGGCTACACCTTC.

In nucleotides, the CDR3 is TGCGCCAGCAGCCATTCCCGGGACGGAGACTATGGCTACACCTTC. It yields the protein CASSHSRDGDYGYTF. The J gene is TRBJ1-2, the V gene TRBV4-1; a weak D match, TRBD1 (5 bases). V shed 3 bases and J shed 3 bases, with 14 bases lying between them. The germline V gene encodes CDR1 MGHRA and CDR2 YSYEKL. This CDR3 comprises 15 residues.

This clonotype has at least ten counts. The J gene is TRBJ1-1, the V gene TRBV6-6, with 9 bases lining up with TRBD1. Germline V gene sequence: CDR1 MNHNY, CDR2 SVGAGI (reference sequence). CDR3 length: 14 amino acids. The trim removed 4 bases at V and 5 bases at J, leaving 5 bases unmatched. The CDR3 spells CASSWATGGTEAFF. The CDR3, as DNA: TGTGCCAGCAGTTGGGCGACAGGGGGGACTGAAGCTTTCTTT.

Only a few counts were recorded for this clonotype. This chain connects TRBV6-2 or TRBV6-3 to TRBJ1-1, with D possibly being TRBD1 (6 bases). V dropped 6 bases and J dropped 4 bases, with 18 bases sitting between them. Germline values: CDR1 MNHEY, CDR2 SVGEGT. The CDR3 sequence is 15 residues long. The CDR3 coding sequence is TGTGCCAGCAGCTTCAGCGGGGGGCGTAGCACTGAAGCTTTCTTT. This encodes CASSFSGGRSTEAFF.

The V call is TRBV7-2, the J call TRBJ2-1, with a possible D match to TRBD1 (6 bases). The CDR3 has 13 residues. Trimming removed 4 bases at V and 6 bases at J, with 10 bases between. In germline, CDR1 is SGHTA, CDR2 FQGNSA. The CDR3 DNA reads TGTGCCAGCAGCTCGGACAGTTCCAATGAGCAGTTCTTC. Protein: CASSSDSSNEQFF. The whole variable domain, remainder taken from reference TRBV7-2 and TRBJ2-1, is GAGVSQSPSNKVTEKGKDVELRCDPISGHTALYWYRQSLGQGLEFLIYFQGNSAPDKSGLPSDRFSAERTGGSVSTLTIQRTQQEDSAVYLCASSSDSSNEQFFGPGTRLTVL.

The chain is built from TRBV6-2 or TRBV6-3 and TRBJ1-1; TRBD1 might be the D (5 bases). The CDR3 loop spans 14 amino acids. Trimming shortened V by 10 bases and J by 3 bases, and 18 bases separated the two germline ends. From germline, CDR1 is MNHEY and CDR2 SVGEGT. In DNA, the CDR3 is TGTGCCACCTTAAGACAGCCTCCCTACACTGAAGCTTTCTTT. This gives the protein CATLRQPPYTEAFF.

This clonotype was picked up a small number of times. The gene calls are TRBV5-1 and TRBJ2-7; D uncertain. Per germline, CDR1 SGHRS and CDR2 YFSETQ. The CDR3 has 12 residues. V shed 5 bases and J shed 0 bases, with 6 bases lying between them. CDR3 loop: CASSTVSYEQYF. CDR3 nucleotide sequence: TGCGCCAGCAGTACTGTCTCCTACGAGCAGTACTTC.

This clonotype came up a few times. The CDR3 spells CASSVGHGVNQPQHF. The CDR3 coding sequence is TGTGCCAGCAGCGTAGGGCACGGGGTTAATCAGCCCCAGCATTTT. J is TRBJ1-5 and V is TRBV9; D gene uncertain. Germline CDR1 reads SGDLS; CDR2 reads YYNGEE. The V end was cut by 0 bases, the J end by 4 bases, with 11 bases between. The CDR3 is 15 amino acids.

This clonotype was seen at least ten times. The CDR3 reads CASSLGQANTEAFF. CDR3 sequence (DNA): TGTGCCAGCAGCTTAGGGCAGGCGAACACTGAAGCTTTCTTT. The chain couples TRBV7-9 to TRBJ1-1; D unclear. Germline V lookup: CDR1 SEHNR, CDR2 FQNEAQ (reference sequence). The ends were cut back, 1 base at V and 1 base at J, with 7 bases in the middle. This CDR3 contains 14 residues.

There are a few counts of this clonotype. V gene TRBV20-1 combines with J gene TRBJ2-7; D is undetermined. V was clipped by 0 bases and J by 5 bases, with 14 bases between them. The CDR3 extends over 14 amino acids. Germline CDR1 is DFQATT and CDR2 is SNEGSKA (reference sequence). CDR3 loop: CSAREVGEYHEQYF. Written as DNA, the CDR3 is TGCAGTGCTAGAGAGGTTGGGGAATACCACGAGCAGTACTTC.

This clonotype was picked up a small number of times. The V gene is TRBV9, the J gene TRBJ2-7; possible D gene TRBD2, 7 bases. In germline, CDR1 is SGDLS, CDR2 YYNGEE. Trimming left V 0 bases short and J 6 bases short, with 16 bases between. The CDR3 has 15 residues. In nucleotides, the CDR3 is TGTGCCAGCAGCGTAGCGGGGGGCCGATACGGCGAGCAGTACTTC. It translates to CASSVAGGRYGEQYF.

This chain connects TRBV12-3 or TRBV12-4 to TRBJ1-2; D possibly corresponds to TRBD1 (6 bases). Deletions cut 3 bases from V and 4 bases from J, with 12 bases between. The CDR3 is made up of 14 amino acids. CDR3 sequence reads: CASSFQGTLYGYTF. The CDR3 coding sequence is TGTGCCAGCAGTTTCCAGGGGACGCTCTATGGCTACACCTTC.

The CDR3: CASGQGYQPQHF. In DNA form, the CDR3 reads TGTGCCAGCGGACAGGGATATCAGCCCCAGCATTTT. V usage is TRBV2 and J usage is TRBJ1-5; TRBD1 matches 8 bases. Germline CDR1 SNHLY, CDR2 FYNNEI. Trimming at V came to 8 bases and at J to 5 bases, leaving 2 bases not matched to a gene. The CDR3 runs 12 residues.

The genes are TRBV4-1 and TRBJ1-2; no clear D. The CDR3 extends over 14 amino acids. The ends were cut back, 5 bases at V and 2 bases at J, with 12 bases in the middle. Germline CDR1 is MGHRA and CDR2 is YSYEKL. CDR3 sequence reads: CASSTSGANYGYTF. The CDR3, as DNA: TGCGCCAGCAGCACTTCAGGAGCAAACTATGGCTACACCTTC.